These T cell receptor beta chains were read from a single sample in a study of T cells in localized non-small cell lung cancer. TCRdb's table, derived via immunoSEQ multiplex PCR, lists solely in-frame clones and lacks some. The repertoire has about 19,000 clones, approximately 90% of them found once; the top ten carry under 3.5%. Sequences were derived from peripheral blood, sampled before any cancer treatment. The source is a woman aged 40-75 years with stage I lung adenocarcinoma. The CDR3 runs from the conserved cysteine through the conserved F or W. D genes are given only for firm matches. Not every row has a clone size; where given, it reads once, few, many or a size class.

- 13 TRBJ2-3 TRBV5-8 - CASDGGPTDTQYF TGTGCCAGCGACGGGGGGCCCACAGATACGCAGTATTTT
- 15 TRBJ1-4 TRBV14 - CASSQGRGTNEKLFF TGTGCCAGCAGCCAGGGTAGGGGGACTAATGAAAAACTGTTTTTT
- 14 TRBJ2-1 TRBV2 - CASSGVGTYNEQFF TGTGCCAGCAGTGGGGTCGGGACCTACAATGAGCAGTTCTTC
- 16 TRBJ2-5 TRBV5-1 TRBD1 CASRPTETGSQETQYF TGCGCCAGCCGCCCCACTGAGACAGGGTCTCAAGAGACCCAGTACTTC
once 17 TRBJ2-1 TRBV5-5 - CASSRGWAASSYNEQFF TGTGCCAGCAGCAGGGGGTGGGCGGCTAGCTCCTACAATGAGCAGTTCTTC
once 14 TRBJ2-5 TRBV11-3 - CASSPGGAGETQYF TGTGCCAGCAGCCCAGGAGGGGCGGGAGAGACCCAGTACTTC
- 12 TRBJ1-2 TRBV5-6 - CASSIQDYGYTF TGTGCCAGCAGTATACAGGACTATGGCTACACCTTC
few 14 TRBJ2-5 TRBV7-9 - CASSSESLRETQYF TGTGCCAGCAGCTCCGAATCATTAAGGGAGACCCAGTACTTC
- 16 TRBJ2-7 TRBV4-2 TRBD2 CASSQDSGGLDVEQYF TGTGCCAGCAGCCAAGATTCCGGGGGACTAGACGTCGAGCAGTACTTC
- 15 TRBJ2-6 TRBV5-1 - CASSFTGSGANVLTF TGCGCCAGCAGCTTTACAGGGTCTGGGGCCAACGTCCTGACTTTC
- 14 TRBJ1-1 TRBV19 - CASSADSLLSGAFF TGTGCCAGTAGTGCGGACAGCCTACTTAGCGGGGCTTTCTTT
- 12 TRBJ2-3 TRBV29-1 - CSVGVSTDTQYF TGCAGCGTTGGAGTTAGCACAGATACGCAGTATTTT
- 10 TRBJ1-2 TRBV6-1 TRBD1 CASRDRAYTF TGTGCCAGCAGGGACAGGGCTTACACCTTC
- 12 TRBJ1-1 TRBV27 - CASSFDQGRAFF TGTGCCAGCAGTTTCGATCAGGGGCGAGCTTTCTTT
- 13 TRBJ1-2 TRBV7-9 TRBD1 CASSRGQGVGYTF TGTGCCAGCAGCCGGGGACAGGGGGTTGGCTACACCTTC
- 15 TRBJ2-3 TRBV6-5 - CASSYPGTATDTQYF TGTGCCAGCAGTTACCCGGGAACAGCCACAGATACGCAGTATTTT
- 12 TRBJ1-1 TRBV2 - CASSEQNTEAFF TGTGCCAGCAGTGAACAGAACACTGAAGCTTTCTTT
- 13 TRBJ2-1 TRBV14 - CASSQNRVGEQFF TGTGCCAGCAGCCAGAACAGGGTCGGCGAGCAGTTCTTC
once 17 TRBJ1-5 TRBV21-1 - CASSKDPVGQRNQPQHF TGTGCCAGCAGCAAAGATCCTGTAGGACAGCGGAATCAGCCCCAGCATTTT
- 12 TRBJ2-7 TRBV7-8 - CASSLQNYEQYF TGTGCCAGCAGCCTTCAGAACTACGAGCAGTACTTC
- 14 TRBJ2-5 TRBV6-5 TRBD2 CASTWTSGEETQYF TGTGCCAGCACCTGGACTAGCGGGGAAGAGACCCAGTACTTC
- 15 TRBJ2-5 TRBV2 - CASSEGLAARETQYF TGTGCCAGCAGTGAAGGGCTAGCAGCTAGAGAGACCCAGTACTTC
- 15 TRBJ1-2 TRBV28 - CASNSFPGEEEGYTF TGTGCCAGCAATTCTTTTCCGGGGGAGGAGGAGGGCTACACCTTC
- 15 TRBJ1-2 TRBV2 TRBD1 CASSEMGQGLDGYTF TGTGCCAGCAGTGAGATGGGACAGGGTCTCGATGGCTACACCTTC
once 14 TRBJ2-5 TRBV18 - CASSPPAGEETQYF TGTGCCAGCTCACCACCTGCAGGGGAGGAGACCCAGTACTTC
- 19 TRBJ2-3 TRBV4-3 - CASSQGSGTPFPGTDTQYF TGCGCCAGCAGCCAAGGATCCGGGACACCCTTCCCTGGCACAGATACGCAGTATTTT
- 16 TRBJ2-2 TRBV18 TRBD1 CASSATGTGSAGELFF TGTGCCAGCTCGGCTACCGGGACAGGGAGCGCCGGGGAGCTGTTTTTT
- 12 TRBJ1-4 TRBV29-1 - CSGSTAEEKLFF TGCAGCGGCTCAACAGCGGAGGAAAAACTGTTTTTT
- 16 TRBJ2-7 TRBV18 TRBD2 CASSPMGVAGLNEQYF TGTGCCAGCTCACCAATGGGAGTAGCGGGATTGAACGAGCAGTACTTC
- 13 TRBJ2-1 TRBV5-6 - CASSLRSYNEQFF TGTGCCAGCAGCTTGCGCTCCTACAATGAGCAGTTCTTC
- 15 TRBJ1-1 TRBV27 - CASSGAAGTNTEAFF TGTGCCAGCAGCGGGGCGGCAGGGACGAACACTGAAGCTTTCTTT
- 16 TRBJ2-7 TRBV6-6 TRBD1 CASRRPGQGPSYEQYF TGTGCCAGCAGGCGCCCGGGACAGGGCCCCTCCTACGAGCAGTACTTC
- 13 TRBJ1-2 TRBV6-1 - CASSAEAGYGYTF TGTGCCAGCAGTGCCGAGGCGGGCTATGGCTACACCTTC
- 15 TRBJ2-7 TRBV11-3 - CASSSSLGQVVEQYF TGTGCCAGCAGCTCATCCCTTGGTCAGGTGGTCGAGCAGTACTTC
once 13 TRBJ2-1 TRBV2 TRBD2 CASSIGLAGEQFF TGTGCCAGCAGCATCGGACTAGCGGGTGAGCAGTTCTTC
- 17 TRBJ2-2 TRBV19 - CASSIESSAANTGELFF TGTGCCAGTAGTATAGAATCGAGTGCGGCCAACACCGGGGAGCTGTTTTTT
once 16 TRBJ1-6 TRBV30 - CAWSVQGSSYNSPLHF TGTGCCTGGAGTGTACAAGGGAGCTCCTATAATTCACCCCTCCACTTT
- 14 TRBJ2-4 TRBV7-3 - CASSLDRTKNIQYF TGTGCCAGCAGTCTTGACAGGACCAAAAACATTCAGTACTTC
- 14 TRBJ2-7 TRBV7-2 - CASSLSLGVDEQYF TGTGCCAGCAGCTTATCTCTAGGGGTGGACGAGCAGTACTTC
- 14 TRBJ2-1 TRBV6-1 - CASRTGHTSNEQFF TGTGCCAGCAGAACGGGACACACGTCCAATGAGCAGTTCTTC
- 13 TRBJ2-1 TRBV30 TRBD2 CAWSSGGPNEQFF TGTGCCTGGAGTAGCGGGGGTCCGAATGAGCAGTTCTTC
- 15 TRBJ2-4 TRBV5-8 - CASSAFRDAKNIQYF TGTGCCAGCAGCGCCTTCAGGGACGCCAAAAACATTCAGTACTTC
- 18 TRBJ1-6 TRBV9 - CASSPFPRKSSYNSPLHF TGTGCCAGCAGCCCATTTCCACGGAAGAGCTCCTATAATTCACCCCTCCACTTT
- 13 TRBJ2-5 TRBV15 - CATSRDSAETQYF TGTGCCACCAGCAGAGATTCGGCGGAGACCCAGTACTTC
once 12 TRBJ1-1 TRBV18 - CASSLNGGEAFF TGTGCCAGCTCACTCAACGGGGGTGAAGCTTTCTTT
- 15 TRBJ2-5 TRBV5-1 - CASSLRRGAGETQYF TGCGCCAGCAGCTTGCGGAGGGGGGCGGGAGAGACCCAGTACTTC
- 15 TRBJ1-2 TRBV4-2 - CASSQETSSNYGYTF TGTGCCAGCAGCCAAGAGACCAGCTCTAACTATGGCTACACCTTC
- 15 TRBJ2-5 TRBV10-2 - CASSGQGGGQETQYF TGCGCCAGCAGTGGCCAGGGGGGCGGCCAAGAGACCCAGTACTTC
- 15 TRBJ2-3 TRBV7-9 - CASSLEPRSSDTQYF TGTGCCAGCAGCTTAGAACCCCGATCGTCAGATACGCAGTATTTT
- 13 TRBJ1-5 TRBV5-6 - CASSLARRQPQHF TGTGCCAGCAGCTTAGCCAGGCGGCAGCCCCAGCATTTT
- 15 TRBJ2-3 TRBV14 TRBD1 CASRRTGGLPDTQYF TGTGCCAGCAGGAGGACAGGGGGCCTCCCAGATACGCAGTATTTT
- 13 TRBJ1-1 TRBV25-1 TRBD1 CASRTGSGTEAFF TGTGCCAGCAGGACAGGGTCGGGAACTGAAGCTTTCTTT
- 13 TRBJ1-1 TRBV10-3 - CAISSYTQGEAFF TGTGCCATCAGTAGCTATACTCAGGGTGAAGCTTTCTTT